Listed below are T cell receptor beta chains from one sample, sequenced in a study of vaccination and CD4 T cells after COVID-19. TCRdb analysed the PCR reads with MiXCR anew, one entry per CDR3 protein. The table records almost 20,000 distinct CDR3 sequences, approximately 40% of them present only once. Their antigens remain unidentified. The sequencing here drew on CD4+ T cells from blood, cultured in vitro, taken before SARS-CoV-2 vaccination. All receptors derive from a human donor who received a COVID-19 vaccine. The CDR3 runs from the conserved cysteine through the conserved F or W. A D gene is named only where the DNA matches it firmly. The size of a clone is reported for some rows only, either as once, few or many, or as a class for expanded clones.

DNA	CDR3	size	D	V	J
TGTGCCAGCTCACTGTTGGGGAGGGGTGATCAGCCCCAGCATTTT	CASSLLGRGDQPQHF	-	-	TRBV18	TRBJ1-5
TGTGCCTGGAGTGTAAGACAGGGGAATTCACCCCTCCACTTT	CAWSVRQGNSPLHF	few	TRBD1	TRBV30	TRBJ1-6
TGTGCCAGCAGGCCTAGGACGGACAGCTATGGCTACACCTTC	CASRPRTDSYGYTF	few	-	TRBV2	TRBJ1-2
TGTGCCAGCAGTGCGGTCCCAAGAAAGCAGTTCTTC	CASSAVPRKQFF	-	-	TRBV25-1	TRBJ2-1
TGTGCCAGCAGCTCGACACCCGCGACTAGCGGAGGCGGGGAGACCCAGTACTTC	CASSSTPATSGGGETQYF	-	TRBD2	TRBV7-2	TRBJ2-5
TGTGCCAGCAGTGGGCTTACAGGGTATAATGAAAAACTGTTTTTT	CASSGLTGYNEKLFF	-	-	TRBV6-1	TRBJ1-4
TGTGCCACCAGTGAATTTGGGGGGCGCCAGTACTTC	CATSEFGGRQYF	-	-	TRBV24-1	TRBJ2-7
TGTGCCAGCAGTGGGGGGTCTGCGTTGGCAGGGAGTCTTGGCTACACCTTC	CASSGGSALAGSLGYTF	-	-	TRBV2	TRBJ1-2
TGTGCCAGTAGCATTGGACTAGCGGGGGGGGAACCTTCCCAAGAGACCCAGTACTTC	CASSIGLAGGEPSQETQYF	-	TRBD2	TRBV19	TRBJ2-5
TGTGCCAGTAGAACCGTAACGACAGGGTACAATCAGCCCCAGCATTTT	CASRTVTTGYNQPQHF	-	TRBD1	TRBV19	TRBJ1-5
TGTGCCAGCAGGCCCGGCGGCGGTGGCACCGGGGAGCTGTTTTTT	CASRPGGGGTGELFF	-	-	TRBV27	TRBJ2-2
TGCGCCAGCAGCCAGGGCCCCGGGGAGCTGTTTTTT	CASSQGPGELFF	few	-	TRBV5-1	TRBJ2-2
TGTGCCAGCACCGGAGGGCCACTAGCGGGGGGACCAGATACGCAGTATTTT	CASTGGPLAGGPDTQYF	-	TRBD2	TRBV12-3/TRBV12-4	TRBJ2-3
TGTGCCTGGATGATACCCGCCGCGGGGGGGGTTTCACCCCTCCACTTT	CAWMIPAAGGVSPLHF	few	-	TRBV30	TRBJ1-6
TGTGCCAGCAGACGGGACGTCGAGAACACTGAAGCTTTCTTT	CASRRDVENTEAFF	few	-	TRBV7-9	TRBJ1-1
TGTGCCAGTAGTAGAGGAGGTGGGCAGTTCTTC	CASSRGGGQFF	-	-	TRBV19	TRBJ2-1
TGTGCCAGCAGGCGGGAGACAGATACGCAGTATTTT	CASRRETDTQYF	-	TRBD2	TRBV28	TRBJ2-3
TGTGCCAGCAGTCCCCCCTCAGGGGGCGGGCTAAATCAGCCCCAGCATTTT	CASSPPSGGGLNQPQHF	-	TRBD1	TRBV6-1	TRBJ1-5
TGTGCCAGCAGTTTAACAGCGGGGGTGTCCGGGGAGCTGTTTTTT	CASSLTAGVSGELFF	-	TRBD2	TRBV12-3/TRBV12-4	TRBJ2-2
TGTGCCAGCAGTGAATTCGCCGGGACAGGGGCCGGTGGCTACACCTTC	CASSEFAGTGAGGYTF	-	TRBD1	TRBV25-1	TRBJ1-2
TGTGCCAGCAGCCTCGGGGTTGCCCACTTC	CASSLGVAHF	-	-	TRBV28	TRBJ1-2
TGTGCCAGCTCACCAGGGACATCTTCTAACTATGGCTACACCTTC	CASSPGTSSNYGYTF	-	-	TRBV18	TRBJ1-2
TGTGCCACCATGACTGGGAGCACAGATACGCAGTATTTT	CATMTGSTDTQYF	-	-	TRBV24-1	TRBJ2-3
TGTGCCAGCAGTTATAGTAGCGGGGAATCAGATACGCAGTATTTT	CASSYSSGESDTQYF	few	TRBD2	TRBV6-2/TRBV6-3	TRBJ2-3
TGTGCCAGCTCACCCTTTCCGGAGACAGGGGGCTATAGCTATGGCTACACCTTC	CASSPFPETGGYSYGYTF	few	TRBD1	TRBV18	TRBJ1-2
TGTGCCTGGAGTGTAGGCGGGGGCCTCCGGGAGACCCAGTACTTC	CAWSVGGGLRETQYF	-	-	TRBV30	TRBJ2-5
TGTGCCAGCACCGGATCGACCAGGGCATACAATGAGCAGTTCTTC	CASTGSTRAYNEQFF	-	-	TRBV6-1	TRBJ2-1
TGTGCCAGCAGCTTAGACGGGGGAGAGACCCAGTACTTC	CASSLDGGETQYF	-	-	TRBV11-2	TRBJ2-5
TGTGCCAGCCCGTGTGGGGGGCACCCCTACGAGCAGTACTTC	CASPCGGHPYEQYF	-	-	TRBV21-1	TRBJ2-7
TGTGCCTGGAGTGTCGGGAGATATTCACCCCTCCACTTT	CAWSVGRYSPLHF	-	-	TRBV30	TRBJ1-6
TGTGCCAGCAGTTTTCTACAGTCGGGGGGGCCCCCCGGAGATACGCAGTATTTT	CASSFLQSGGPPGDTQYF	-	TRBD2	TRBV2	TRBJ2-3
TGCAGTGCCCACCTCCCAGGGGGACTAGGCACAGATACGCAGTATTTT	CSAHLPGGLGTDTQYF	few	-	TRBV20-1	TRBJ2-3
TGCGCCAGCAGCCAAGTGGGGGGCAAACCTGAAGCTTTCTTT	CASSQVGGKPEAFF	few	-	TRBV4-1	TRBJ1-1
TGTGCCAGCAGTTACACTGCCCCGGGACAGGGTCACACCGGGGAGCTGTTTTTT	CASSYTAPGQGHTGELFF	-	TRBD1	TRBV6-5	TRBJ2-2
TGTGCCAGCATGTGGGGGGGGCCTGAAAATGAGCAGTTCTTC	CASMWGGPENEQFF	-	-	TRBV2	TRBJ2-1
TGCAGTGCTAGAGACCCCGCCGGGGACAGGCTTAACTATGGCTACACCTTC	CSARDPAGDRLNYGYTF	-	TRBD1	TRBV20-1	TRBJ1-2
TGCAGCGTTGAAGGGCGGGTGGAGAACACTGAAGCTTTCTTT	CSVEGRVENTEAFF	-	-	TRBV29-1	TRBJ1-1
TGTGCCAGCAGTGGCAGGGACAATCCCTCTGTCTACGAGCAGTACTTC	CASSGRDNPSVYEQYF	-	-	TRBV2	TRBJ2-7
TGCAGTGCTAGATATTCTAGCGGGGGGGCAGATACGCAGTATTTT	CSARYSSGGADTQYF	medium-sized	TRBD2	TRBV20-1	TRBJ2-3
TGTGCCACCCCCGGGACTAGCGGGCTCTACGAGCAGTACTTC	CATPGTSGLYEQYF	-	TRBD2	TRBV24-1	TRBJ2-7
TGTGCCAGCAGCCTACCGTCGGGGGGACAAGAGACCCAGTACTTC	CASSLPSGGQETQYF	few	TRBD2	TRBV5-4	TRBJ2-5